This is a list of T cell receptor beta chains from one sample in a study of graft-versus-host responses after intestinal transplantation. The assay was immunoSEQ multiplex PCR, and TCRdb's table has in-frame clones only and misses some. The table lists 20,000 or so clones, roughly 86% of them singletons. Sequenced material: bone marrow, taken about 130 days after transplant. The origin of the receptors is a human patient who received an intestinal transplant, so some T cells may come from the graft donor. CDR3s include the opening cysteine and the closing phenylalanine or tryptophan. A D gene is named only where the DNA matches it firmly. Clone size is shown for a subset of rows, as once, few, many or a class of expanded clone.

>-|TRBJ2-7|-|TRBV7-9
CASSSLDGEQYF
TGCGCCAGCAGCTCGCTCGACGGTGAGCAGTACTTC
>-|TRBJ2-3|TRBD2|TRBV10-1
CASSESPASGNTDTQYF
TGCGCCAGCAGTGAGTCGCCTGCTAGCGGGAACACAGATACGCAGTATTTT
>few|TRBJ1-2|-|TRBV25-1
CASSPIIKGPDYGYTF
TGTGCCAGCAGTCCAATCATTAAAGGTCCAGATTATGGCTACACCTTC
>-|TRBJ2-5|TRBD1|TRBV9
CASSATGTGGRAQYF
TGTGCCAGCAGCGCCACCGGGACAGGGGGCAGGGCCCAGTACTTC
>-|TRBJ2-7|-|TRBV7-9
CASTPAGLPAGPYEQYF
TGTGCCAGCACCCCCGCAGGGCTGCCCGCCGGGCCCTACGAGCAGTACTTC
>-|TRBJ1-2|TRBD1|TRBV27
CARTGRDGYTF
TGTGCCAGGACAGGGAGGGATGGCTACACCTTC
>-|TRBJ1-1|-|TRBV7-3
CASSFGADGNTEAFF
TGTGCCAGCAGCTTTGGGGCTGACGGAAACACTGAAGCTTTCTTT
>-|TRBJ1-5|TRBD1|TRBV27
CASSFRDRGANSPQHF
TGTGCCAGCAGTTTCCGGGACAGGGGGGCCAATTCGCCCCAGCATTTT
>-|TRBJ1-5|TRBD1|TRBV10-1
CASSGTGAQPQHF
TGCGCCAGCAGCGGGACAGGGGCCCAGCCCCAGCATTTT
>-|TRBJ1-1|-|TRBV7-9
CASSLVYSSPNTEAFF
TGTGCCAGCAGCTTAGTGTACAGCTCTCCGAACACTGAAGCTTTCTTT
>-|TRBJ1-1|-|TRBV19
CASIQGNTEAFF
TGTGCCAGTATACAGGGAAACACTGAAGCTTTCTTT
>-|TRBJ2-7|TRBD1|TRBV7-6
CASGSTGQGGWGYF
TGTGCCAGCGGGTCTACGGGACAGGGTGGATGGGGGTACTTC
>-|TRBJ2-1|-|TRBV2
CASSGRAGYNEQFF
TGTGCCAGCAGTGGGAGGGCCGGTTACAATGAGCAGTTCTTC
>-|TRBJ2-5|TRBD2|TRBV9
CASSRWGGSRETQYF
TGTGCCAGCAGCCGATGGGGCGGGAGTCGAGAGACCCAGTACTTC
>-|TRBJ2-3|-|TRBV11-1
CASSLVGGRPPLNTQYF
TGTGCCAGCAGCTTAGTTGGGGGCAGGCCCCCGCTTAATACGCAGTATTTT
>-|TRBJ1-2|-|TRBV13
CASSLGMDSGVYGYTF
TGTGCCAGCAGCTTAGGTATGGACTCTGGGGTGTATGGCTACACCTTC
>-|TRBJ1-1|-|TRBV6-4
CASSDRGNTEAFF
TGTGCCAGCAGTGACAGGGGGAACACTGAAGCTTTCTTT